These T cell receptor beta chains were read from a single sample in a study of immune evolution from preneoplasia to lung adenocarcinoma. Clones were read by immunoSEQ multiplex PCR, and TCRdb kept only the in-frame ones, dropping some. In the table there are fewer than 50,000 clones, 70% to 85% of which are singletons. Sequenced input: FFPE invasive lung adenocarcinoma tissue. The receptors stem from a person aged 55 to 75 with lung adenocarcinoma. Both conserved end residues are part of each CDR3. D genes are given only for firm matches. Not every row has a clone size; where given, it reads once, few, many or a size class.

abundance,d_gene,v_gene,j_gene,CDR3aa,CDR3nt
-,-,TRBV7-2,TRBJ1-5,CASSLATGTNQPQHF,TGTGCCAGCAGCTTAGCAACTGGAACTAATCAGCCCCAGCATTTT
-,-,TRBV6-1,TRBJ2-1,CASSEGPEGNEQFF,TGTGCCAGCAGTGAAGGACCGGAGGGTAATGAGCAGTTCTTC
-,-,TRBV28,TRBJ1-2,CASSYRGALYGYTF,TGTGCCAGCAGTTATCGGGGAGCCCTCTATGGCTACACCTTC
-,TRBD1,TRBV27,TRBJ2-1,CASGPLKPSRQGRENEQFF,TGTGCCAGCGGCCCACTAAAACCCTCAAGACAGGGGCGAGAGAATGAGCAGTTCTTC
-,-,TRBV19,TRBJ1-5,CASSIRSQGLQPQHF,TGTGCCAGTAGTATTCGTTCACAGGGCCTTCAGCCCCAGCATTTT
few,-,TRBV12-5,TRBJ2-5,CASGLDWKTQYF,TGTGCTAGTGGTTTGGATTGGAAGACCCAGTACTTC
once,-,TRBV21-1,TRBJ1-5,CASSRDQPQHF,TGTGCCAGCAGCAGAGATCAGCCCCAGCATTTT
-,-,TRBV18,TRBJ2-7,CASSPLVGRDEQYF,TGTGCCAGCTCACCACTTGTCGGGAGAGACGAGCAGTACTTC
-,-,TRBV28,TRBJ1-4,CASSFQTAGGEKLFF,TGTGCCAGCAGTTTCCAGACAGCCGGGGGGGAAAAACTGTTTTTT
-,-,TRBV19,TRBJ1-1,CASSIGRVRGTEAFF,TGTGCCAGTAGTATTGGTAGGGTTCGGGGCACTGAAGCTTTCTTT
-,-,TRBV7-9,TRBJ2-5,CASSSGQIQETQYF,TGTGCCAGCAGCTCCGGACAGATACAAGAGACCCAGTACTTC
-,TRBD2,TRBV2,TRBJ2-3,CASSEEVSRGEQYF,TGTGCCAGCAGTGAAGAGGTGTCGCGGGGGGAGCAGTATTTT
-,-,TRBV28,TRBJ2-5,CASSLMAGTPGTQYF,TGTGCCAGCAGTTTGATGGCAGGGACCCCCGGGACCCAGTACTTC
few,-,TRBV11-3,TRBJ1-1,CASSLKAEAFF,TGTGCCAGCAGCTTAAAAGCCGAAGCTTTCTTT
-,-,TRBV6-5,TRBJ1-2,CASSYLGSATYGYTF,TGTGCCAGCAGTTACCTCGGTAGTGCCACTTATGGCTACACCTTC
-,TRBD1,TRBV2,TRBJ2-2,CASSYRGQSNTGELFF,TGTGCCAGCAGTTACAGGGGGCAAAGTAACACCGGGGAGCTGTTTTTT
-,-,TRBV7-8,TRBJ2-7,CASSLGSYEQYF,TGTGCCAGCAGCTTAGGATCGTACGAGCAGTACTTC
few,-,TRBV5-8,TRBJ2-7,CASSLQYEQYF,TGTGCCAGCAGCTTACAATACGAGCAGTACTTC
once,-,TRBV6-1,TRBJ2-6,CASSEIGDGANVLTF,TGTGCCAGCAGTGAGATAGGGGACGGGGCCAACGTCCTGACTTTC
-,-,TRBV11-2,TRBJ1-4,CASSLEPVNEKLFF,TGTGCCAGCAGCTTAGAGCCCGTAAATGAAAAACTGTTTTTT
few,-,TRBV19,TRBJ2-7,CASSPGLLTEQYF,TGTGCCAGTAGTCCGGGACTTCTTACCGAGCAGTACTTC
once,TRBD2,TRBV23-1,TRBJ2-7,CASSQSLAGGYEQYF,TGCGCCAGCAGTCAATCGCTAGCGGGAGGGTACGAGCAGTACTTC
-,-,TRBV15,TRBJ1-2,CATSREGAGYGYTF,TGTGCCACCAGCAGAGAAGGGGCTGGCTATGGCTACACCTTC
-,-,TRBV11-2,TRBJ2-5,CASSLASGGLGILAQYF,TGTGCCAGCAGCTTAGCGAGTGGAGGACTGGGGATCTTGGCCCAGTACTTC
-,-,TRBV5-5,TRBJ1-3,CASTIGSSGNTIYF,TGTGCCAGCACCATAGGGAGCTCTGGAAACACCATATATTTT
medium-sized,TRBD1,TRBV6-1,TRBJ1-5,CASSQAGGSGPQHF,TGTGCCAGCAGTCAAGCAGGGGGATCTGGTCCCCAGCATTTT
-,-,TRBV18,TRBJ2-2,CASSQNLNTGELFF,TGTGCCAGCTCACAAAACCTAAACACCGGGGAGCTGTTTTTT
-,-,TRBV15,TRBJ1-4,CATSREPAGLGNEKLFF,TGTGCCACCAGCAGAGAGCCGGCGGGACTGGGTAATGAAAAACTGTTTTTT
-,-,TRBV5-6,TRBJ1-2,CASSLGGSGYTF,TGTGCCAGCAGCTTGGGGGGAAGTGGCTACACCTTC
once,TRBD1,TRBV9,TRBJ2-7,CASSRDSQHSYEQYF,TGTGCCAGCAGCCGGGACAGCCAACACTCCTACGAGCAGTACTTC
once,-,TRBV4-1,TRBJ1-1,CASSQVYGVKTEAFF,TGCGCCAGCAGCCAAGTTTACGGGGTAAAAACTGAAGCTTTCTTT
-,TRBD2,TRBV6-4,TRBJ2-5,CASSKTSGNQETQYF,TGTGCCAGCAGTAAGACTAGCGGGAATCAAGAGACCCAGTACTTC
-,-,TRBV7-8,TRBJ1-6,CASSLSGSPLHF,TGTGCCAGCAGCTTGTCGGGTTCACCCCTCCACTTT
-,-,TRBV5-5,TRBJ2-2,CASSLALQSWELFF,TGTGCCAGCAGCTTGGCCCTTCAAAGCTGGGAGCTGTTTTTT